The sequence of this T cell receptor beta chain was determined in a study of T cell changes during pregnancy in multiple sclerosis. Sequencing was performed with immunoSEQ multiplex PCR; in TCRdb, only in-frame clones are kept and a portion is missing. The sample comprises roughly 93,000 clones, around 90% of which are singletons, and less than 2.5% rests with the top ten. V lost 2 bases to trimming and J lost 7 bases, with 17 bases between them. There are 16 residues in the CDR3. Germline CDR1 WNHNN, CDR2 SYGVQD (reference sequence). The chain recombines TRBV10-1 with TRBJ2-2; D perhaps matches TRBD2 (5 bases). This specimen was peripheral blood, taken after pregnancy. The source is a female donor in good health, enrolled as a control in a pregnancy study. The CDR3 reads CASSESSGRRSGELFF. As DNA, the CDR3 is TGCGCCAGCAGTGAGAGTAGTGGGAGACGAAGCGGGGAGCTGTTTTTT.